Listed here are 9 T cell receptor beta chains from one sample, sequenced in a study of shared clonotypes between healthy human individuals. Data came from immunoSEQ multiplex PCR; TCRdb stores just in-frame clones and leaves some out. The table has roughly 650,000 clones, roughly 97% seen once. Sequences were obtained from naive CD4+ T cells sorted from blood. Subset indicated: CD45RA+ positively selected. Source of these receptors: a woman in her 30s in good health.

This chain connects TRBV28 to TRBJ2-3; D gene uncertain. V lost 4 bases, J lost 10 bases, and 15 bases lay in between. Germline values: CDR1 MDHEN, CDR2 SYDVKM. The CDR3 loop spans 13 amino acids. The CDR3 is CASSSGPYQAQYF. In nucleotides, the CDR3 is TGTGCCAGCAGTTCCGGCCCCTACCAGGCGCAGTATTTT.

This chain connects TRBV11-1 to TRBJ2-1; D gene ambiguous. V shed 3 bases and J shed 5 bases, with 11 bases lying between them. Germline V lookup: CDR1 SGHAT, CDR2 FQDESV (reference sequence). The CDR3 is 14 residues long. The CDR3, as DNA: TGTGCCAGCAGCTTCTGGAGAAGTGACAATGAGCAGTTCTTC. Protein: CASSFWRSDNEQFF.

This chain joins TRBV5-1 and TRBJ2-7, with 8 nucleotides matching TRBD2. Germline CDR1 reads SGHRS; CDR2 reads YFSETQ. The V segment lost 4 bases and the J segment 1 base; nucleotides outside the gene matches: 4. The CDR3 sequence is 14 residues long. The CDR3 DNA follows: TGCGCCAGCAGCCGGGAGGGCGTTTCCTACGAGCAGTACTTC. It encodes CASSREGVSYEQYF.

V usage is TRBV14 and J usage is TRBJ2-5, with a weak D call TRBD1 (6 bases). This CDR3 contains 15 residues. Trimming shortened V by 4 bases and J by 4 bases, and 16 bases separated the two germline ends. The germline CDR1 and CDR2 sequences are SGHDN and FVKESK. The CDR3 region is CASSPTGKVGETQYF. For the CDR3, the DNA is TGTGCCAGCAGCCCCACAGGGAAGGTGGGAGAGACCCAGTACTTC. The entire variable domain, with the rest obtained from reference TRBV14 and TRBJ2-5, is as follows: EAGVTQFPSHSVIEKGQTVTLRCDPISGHDNLYWYRRVMGKEIKFLLHFVKESKQDESGMPNNRFLAERTGGTYSTLKVQPAELEDSGVYFCASSPTGKVGETQYFGPGTRLLVL.

The genes are TRBV21-1 and TRBJ2-1; the table's D gene call, TRBD1, was not cross checked with the DNA. TRBV21-1 corresponds to a pseudogene. This CDR3 comprises 16 residues. The CDR3 coding sequence is TGTGCCAGCAGCAAGATATACAGGGGCTCCTACAATGAGCAGTTCTTC. This encodes CASSKIYRGSYNEQFF.

The rearrangement links TRBV5-6 to TRBJ1-4; no reliable D call. The CDR3 is made up of 14 amino acids. Trimming shortened V by 4 bases and J by 6 bases, and 13 bases separated the two germline ends. The germline V gene encodes CDR1 SGHDT and CDR2 YYEEEE. DNA for the CDR3: TGTGCCAGCAGCGGACCGCCGGAGGATGAAAAACTGTTTTTT. This sequence encodes CASSGPPEDEKLFF.

A single count supports this clone. V usage is TRBV28 and J usage is TRBJ1-5, with D possibly TRBD1 on 6 matching bases. There are 15 residues in the CDR3. The V gene lost 6 bases and the J gene lost 3 bases, with 15 bases spanning the gap. Germline-derived CDR1 and CDR2 are MDHEN and SYDVKM. In DNA form, the CDR3 reads TGTGCCAGCAGGGGGGCAGGGGCCTCCAATCAGCCCCAGCATTTT. It translates to CASRGAGASNQPQHF.

The chain has TRBV27 and TRBJ2-7; 8 bases align to TRBD1. The CDR3 is made up of 17 amino acids. The trim removed 6 bases at V and 2 bases at J, leaving 15 bases unmatched. CDR1 is MNHEY, CDR2 SMNVEV, per germline (reference sequence). As DNA, the CDR3 is TGTGCCAGCAGCTTTGTGATGGGGACAGGTGAAACCTACGAGCAGTACTTC. This codes for CASSFVMGTGETYEQYF.

The V and J genes are TRBV19 and TRBJ2-3, with a possible D match to TRBD2 (5 bases). V was shortened by 1 base and J by 3 bases, with 8 bases between the two germline ends. CDR3 length: 14 residues. Germline CDR1 is LNHDA and CDR2 is SQIVND (reference sequence). The CDR3 reads CASSIGAATDTQYF. The CDR3 DNA is TGTGCCAGTAGTATAGGAGCGGCGACAGATACGCAGTATTTT.